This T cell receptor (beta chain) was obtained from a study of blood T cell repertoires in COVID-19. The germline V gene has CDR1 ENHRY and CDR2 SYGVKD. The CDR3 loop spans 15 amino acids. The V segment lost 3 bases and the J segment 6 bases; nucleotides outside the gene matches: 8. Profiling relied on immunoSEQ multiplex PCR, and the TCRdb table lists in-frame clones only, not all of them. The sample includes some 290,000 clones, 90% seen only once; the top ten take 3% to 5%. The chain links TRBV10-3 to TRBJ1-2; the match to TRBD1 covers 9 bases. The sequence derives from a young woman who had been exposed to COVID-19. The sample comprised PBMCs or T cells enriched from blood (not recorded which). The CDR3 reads CAISELRDRADGYTF. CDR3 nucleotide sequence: TGTGCCATCAGTGAACTCCGGGACAGGGCGGATGGCTACACCTTC.